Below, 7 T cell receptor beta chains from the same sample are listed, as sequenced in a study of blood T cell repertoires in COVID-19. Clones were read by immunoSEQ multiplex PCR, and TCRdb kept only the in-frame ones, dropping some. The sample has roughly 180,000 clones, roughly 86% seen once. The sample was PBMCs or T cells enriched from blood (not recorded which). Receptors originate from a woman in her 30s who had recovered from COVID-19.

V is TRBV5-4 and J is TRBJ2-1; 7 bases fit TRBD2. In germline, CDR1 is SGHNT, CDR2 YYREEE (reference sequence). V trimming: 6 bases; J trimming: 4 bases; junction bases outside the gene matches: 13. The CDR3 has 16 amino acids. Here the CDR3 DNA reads TGTGCCAGCACCAAGGGAGGGGAGGGCCGGTACAATGAGCAGTTCTTC. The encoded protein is CASTKGGEGRYNEQFF.

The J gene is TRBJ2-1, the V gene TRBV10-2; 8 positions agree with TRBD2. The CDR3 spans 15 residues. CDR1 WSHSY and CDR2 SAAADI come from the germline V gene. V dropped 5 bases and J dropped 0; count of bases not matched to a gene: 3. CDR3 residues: CASSSSGSSYNEQFF. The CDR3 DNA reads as TGCGCCAGCAGTTCCAGCGGGAGCTCCTACAATGAGCAGTTCTTC.

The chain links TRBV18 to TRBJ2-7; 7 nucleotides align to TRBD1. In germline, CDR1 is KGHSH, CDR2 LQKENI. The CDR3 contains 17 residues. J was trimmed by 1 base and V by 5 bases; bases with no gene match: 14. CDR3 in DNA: TGTGCCAGCTCAAGTTCTGGGGACAGTTCCCCTTCCTACGAGCAGTACTTC. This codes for CASSSSGDSSPSYEQYF.

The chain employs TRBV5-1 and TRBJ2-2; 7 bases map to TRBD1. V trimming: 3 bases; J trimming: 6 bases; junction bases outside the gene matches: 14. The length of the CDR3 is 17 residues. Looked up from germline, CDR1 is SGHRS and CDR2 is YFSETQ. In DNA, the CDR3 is TGCGCCAGCAGCTGGAGTGACAGGGTAATAATTCCCGGGGAGCTGTTTTTT. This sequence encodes CASSWSDRVIIPGELFF.

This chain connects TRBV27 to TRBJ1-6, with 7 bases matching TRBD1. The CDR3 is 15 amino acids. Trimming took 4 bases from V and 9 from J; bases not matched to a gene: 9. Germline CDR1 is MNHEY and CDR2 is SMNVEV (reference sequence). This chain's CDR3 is CASSSRKTGTSPLHF. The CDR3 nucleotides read TGTGCCAGCAGTTCAAGAAAGACAGGGACTTCACCCCTCCACTTT.

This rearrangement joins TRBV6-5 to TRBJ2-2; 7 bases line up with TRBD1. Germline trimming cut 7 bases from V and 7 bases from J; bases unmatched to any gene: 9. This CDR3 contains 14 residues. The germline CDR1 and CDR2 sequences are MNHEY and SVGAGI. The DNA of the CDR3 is TGTGCCAGCACTTTACAGGGGAACGGCGGGGAGCTGTTTTTT. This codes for CASTLQGNGGELFF.

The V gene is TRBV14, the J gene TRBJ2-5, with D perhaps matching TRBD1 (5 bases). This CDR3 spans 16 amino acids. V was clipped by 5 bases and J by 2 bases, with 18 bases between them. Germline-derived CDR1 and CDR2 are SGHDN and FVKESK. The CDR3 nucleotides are TGTGCCAGCAGCTTACGAAGGGGATTGAGGCAAGAGACCCAGTACTTC. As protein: CASSLRRGLRQETQYF.